Shown below are 24 T cell receptor beta chains from a single sample sequenced in a study of vaccination effects on CD4 cells after COVID-19 (dated by TCRdb to the early 2020s). After less than 13 days of culture, CD4+ T cells were isolated with the EasySep CD4+ T cell isolation kit. To prepare the library, the immunoSEQ multiplex PCR assay was applied. Held by TCRdb, this immuneACCESS table contains in-frame sequences only and omits some clones. Under half of the omission traces to an unresolved V gene where checked; the cause of the rest is unknown. The sample table contains roughly 56,000 clones; only one count was recorded for 60% to 85% of them. The ten top clones hold less than 4% of the sample. Antigens for these TCRs are unknown. Specimen: CD4+ T cells from PBMCs cultured without peptide, collected before COVID-19 vaccination. The receptors shown here come from a human donor who received a COVID-19 vaccine.

The J gene is TRBJ2-3, the V gene TRBV18; D gene ambiguous. CDR3 length: 16 residues. Germline V gene data show CDR1 as KGHSH and CDR2 as LQKENI. Trimming took 0 bases from V and 2 from J, leaving 12 bases between them. The CDR3 protein is CASSPPGLPFTDTQYF. CDR3 bases: TGTGCCAGCTCACCACCGGGTCTGCCCTTCACAGATACGCAGTATTTT.

In this sample, this clone turned up once. The chain recombines TRBV19 with TRBJ2-3, with 12 positions matching TRBD2. The CDR3 runs 16 residues. Trimming at V came to 5 bases and at J to 2 bases, leaving 5 bases not matched to a gene. Germline V lookup: CDR1 LNHDA, CDR2 SQIVND (reference sequence). In DNA, the CDR3 is TGTGCCAGTAGTGATACTAGCGGGGGGTACACAGATACGCAGTATTTT. Translation gives CASSDTSGGYTDTQYF.

The rearrangement joins TRBV5-1 to TRBJ2-1; D may correspond to TRBD1 or TRBD2 (7 bases each). Trimming took 4 bases from V and 7 from J, leaving 15 bases between them. CDR1 and CDR2 (germline): SGHRS, YFSETQ. The CDR3 covers 14 residues. The CDR3 sequence is CASSLQGGTNEQFF. In DNA, the CDR3 is TGCGCCAGCAGCCTGCAGGGGGGGACAAATGAGCAGTTCTTC.

The rearrangement uses TRBV9 and TRBJ1-2, with D possibly matching TRBD1 (6 bases). The CDR3 runs to 15 residues. Germline V gene data show CDR1 as SGDLS and CDR2 as YYNGEE. The V end lost 2 bases, the J end lost 0 bases, and 11 bases lay between the germline ends. The CDR3 loop is CASSVLGQANYGYTF. The CDR3 bases are TGTGCCAGCAGCGTTCTGGGACAAGCTAACTATGGCTACACCTTC.

This rearrangement joins TRBV5-1 to TRBJ2-3; the D gene is possibly TRBD2 (6 bases). The CDR3 has 14 residues. In germline, CDR1 is SGHRS, CDR2 YFSETQ. The V gene lost 4 bases and the J gene lost 9 bases, with 18 bases spanning the gap. DNA of the CDR3: TGCGCCAGCAGCCTCGGGGGACTCCTAGGGACGCAGTATTTT. It encodes CASSLGGLLGTQYF.

The rearrangement joins TRBV6-5 to TRBJ1-6, with unresolved D. CDR1 MNHEY and CDR2 SVGAGI come from the germline V gene. Trimming shortened V by 2 bases and J by 7 bases, and 12 bases separated the two germline ends. This CDR3 is built from 15 residues. Written as DNA, the CDR3 is TGTGCCAGCAGTTACGCCACGGGCTTGAATTCACCCCTCCACTTT. Translated: CASSYATGLNSPLHF.

V and J are TRBV19 and TRBJ2-1; 8 nucleotides match TRBD2. CDR1 is LNHDA, CDR2 SQIVND, per germline (reference sequence). The CDR3 covers 16 residues. J was trimmed by 5 bases and V by 3 bases; bases with no gene match: 9. CDR3: CASSIYSGGANNEQFF. CDR3 sequence (DNA): TGTGCCAGTAGTATTTACTCGGGGGGGGCCAACAATGAGCAGTTCTTC.

V is TRBV20-1 and J is TRBJ2-3, with D hard to call. V dropped 3 bases and J dropped 0 bases, with 7 bases sitting between them. Germline V gives CDR1 DFQATT, CDR2 SNEGSKA (reference sequence). The CDR3 length is 13 residues. CDR3 bases: TGCAGTGCTAGTTCCTCTAGCACAGATACGCAGTATTTT. Translation: CSASSSSTDTQYF.

The chain couples TRBV27 to TRBJ2-6; D may correspond to TRBD1 or TRBD2 (5 bases each). Trimming shortened V by 1 base and J by 1 base, and 14 bases separated the two germline ends. From germline, CDR1 is MNHEY and CDR2 SMNVEV (reference sequence). This CDR3 spans 18 amino acids. This CDR3 is CASSLFGGRASGANVLTF. The CDR3 DNA reads TGTGCCAGCAGTTTATTCGGAGGCAGGGCTTCTGGGGCCAACGTCCTGACTTTC.

This clone was seen a single time. The chain couples TRBV5-1 to TRBJ2-7, with TRBD1 matching 10 bases. This CDR3 region has 14 residues. Per germline, CDR1 SGHRS and CDR2 YFSETQ. Trimming cost V 0 bases and J 7 bases; bases outside gene matches: 4. CDR3 protein: CASSLGQGAREQYV. CDR3 bases: TGCGCCAGCAGCTTGGGACAGGGGGCTAGGGAGCAGTACGTC.

This rearrangement joins TRBV7-9 to TRBJ2-7; 11 nucleotides align to TRBD1. The CDR3 runs 17 residues. Per germline, CDR1 SEHNR and CDR2 FQNEAQ (reference sequence). Trimming took 7 bases from V and 0 from J; bases not matched to a gene: 11. The CDR3 sequence is CASNRGAGTGGSYEQYV. The CDR3 DNA is TGTGCCAGCAATCGAGGGGCCGGGACAGGGGGCTCCTACGAGCAGTACGTC.

V is TRBV6-4 and J is TRBJ2-3; D perhaps matches TRBD1 (6 bases). V lost 6 bases, J lost 2 bases, and 12 bases lay in between. Looked up from germline, CDR1 is MRHNA and CDR2 is SNTAGT. The CDR3 spans 14 residues. In DNA, the CDR3 is TGTGCCAGCAGCCCGGGACATTCCACAGATACGCAGTATTTT. This sequence encodes CASSPGHSTDTQYF.

The chain combines TRBV11-3 with TRBJ2-3, with D maybe TRBD2 (5 bases). The CDR3 length is 14 residues. Per the germline V gene, CDR1 is SGHNT and CDR2 is YENEEA. V lost 8 bases to trimming and J lost 4 bases, with 16 bases between them. CDR3 loop: CASATGLASDTQYF. CDR3 DNA sequence: TGTGCCAGCGCCACCGGACTCGCTTCAGATACGCAGTATTTT.

This clone has just a few counts. This chain connects TRBV3-1 (or the pseudogene TRBV3-2) to TRBJ1-2; 8 bases map to TRBD1. V was clipped by 1 base and J by 5 bases; unmatched bases: 6. The CDR3 runs to 15 residues. Germline V lookup: CDR1 LGHDT, CDR2 YNNKEL (reference sequence). The CDR3 loop is CASSQAAGGWYGYTF. The CDR3 nucleotides are TGTGCCAGCAGCCAAGCCGCAGGGGGCTGGTATGGCTACACCTTC.

The V and J genes are TRBV11-3 and TRBJ2-5; 12 nucleotides line up with TRBD2. This CDR3 is 14 amino acids long. Germline V gene sequence: CDR1 SGHNT, CDR2 YENEEA. Trimming cost V 5 bases and J 4 bases; bases outside gene matches: 2. The CDR3 nucleotides are TGTGCCAGCAGCGAGACTAGCGGGGGAGAGACCCAGTACTTC. Amino acids: CASSETSGGETQYF. Full variable domain (remainder filled in from reference TRBV11-3 and TRBJ2-5): EAGVVQSPRYKIIEKKQPVAFWCNPISGHNTLYWYLQNLGQGPELLIRYENEEAVDDSQLPKDRFSAERLKGVDSTLKIQPAELGDSAVYLCASSETSGGETQYFGPGTRLLVL.

This chain links TRBV6-4 with TRBJ1-6; 10 bases are shared with TRBD1. Germline V gives CDR1 MRHNA, CDR2 SNTAGT. CDR3 length: 15 residues. Trimming took 2 bases from V and 7 from J; bases not matched to a gene: 2. In DNA form, the CDR3 reads TGTGCCAGCAGTGACCAGGGACAGGGGAATTCACCCCTCCACTTT. Translating gives CASSDQGQGNSPLHF.

The rearrangement uses TRBV24-1 and TRBJ2-5; unclear D gene. Trimming removed 3 bases at V and 2 bases at J, with 9 bases between. The CDR3 loop spans 14 amino acids. The germline V gene encodes CDR1 KGHDR and CDR2 SFDVKD. DNA for the CDR3: TGTGCCACCAGTGATCCGGGTGGGCAAGAGACCCAGTACTTC. Residues: CATSDPGGQETQYF.

The rearrangement uses TRBV4-3 and TRBJ1-2, with D uncertain. The CDR3 sequence is 15 residues long. Trimming left V 1 base short and J 0 bases short, with 9 bases between. CDR1 and CDR2 (germline): LGHNA, YSLEER. The CDR3 reads CASSQVRTSNYGYTF. CDR3 bases: TGCGCCAGCAGCCAAGTCAGGACTTCTAACTATGGCTACACCTTC.

The chain couples TRBV19 to TRBJ2-3; a weak D match, TRBD1 (6 bases). Trimming cost V 5 bases and J 2 bases, with 11 bases left between them. This CDR3 has 14 residues. The V gene's germline CDR1 is LNHDA and CDR2 SQIVND (reference sequence). The CDR3 coding sequence is TGTGCCAGTAGTGAATCAGGGGTCACAGATACGCAGTATTTT. Amino acid sequence: CASSESGVTDTQYF.

J is TRBJ2-5 and V is TRBV7-3, with 11 bases identical to TRBD1. CDR1 and CDR2 from the germline V gene are SGHTA and FQGTGA. V was clipped by 3 bases and J by 8 bases; unmatched bases: 5. The CDR3 is 14 residues long. Here the CDR3 DNA reads TGTGCCAGCAGCTTGGGACAGGGGGTAGATACCCAGTACTTC. Its translation: CASSLGQGVDTQYF.

The chain carries TRBV19 and TRBJ1-2, with D possibly matching TRBD1 (6 bases). V shed 6 bases and J shed 0 bases, with 14 bases lying between them. There are 15 residues in the CDR3. Per germline, CDR1 LNHDA and CDR2 SQIVND (reference sequence). Written as DNA, the CDR3 is TGTGCCAGTAGGCGCACAGGGCTTGCTAACTATGGCTACACCTTC. Residues: CASRRTGLANYGYTF.

The chain is built from TRBV7-9 and TRBJ1-4; 9 bases are shared with TRBD1. Germline assignment: CDR1 SEHNR and CDR2 FQNEAQ (reference sequence). This CDR3 is 15 amino acids long. The junction had 5 bases not matched to a gene; V was cut back by 5 bases and J by 4 bases. This CDR3 is CASSRGQGDNEKLFF. The CDR3 DNA sequence: TGTGCCAGCAGCAGGGGACAGGGCGATAATGAAAAACTGTTTTTT.

This chain connects TRBV11-3 to TRBJ2-3; D perhaps matches TRBD2 (6 bases). Between the trimmed V and J ends, which lost 1 base and 4 bases, there was a span of 18 bases. Germline V gives CDR1 SGHNT, CDR2 YENEEA. CDR3 length: 17 residues. In DNA form, the CDR3 reads TGTGCCAGCAGCTTAGGAGTGGGGGGACTCCGCGCAGATACGCAGTATTTT. Translated, it gives CASSLGVGGLRADTQYF.

This chain uses TRBV3-1 (or the pseudogene TRBV3-2) with TRBJ2-5, with D possibly matching TRBD1 (6 bases). This CDR3 is 15 amino acids long. Trimming cost V 1 base and J 3 bases, with 12 bases left between them. Germline CDR1 reads LGHDT; CDR2 reads YNNKEL (reference sequence). The CDR3 region is CASSQAQQGEETQYF. DNA of the CDR3: TGTGCCAGCAGCCAAGCTCAACAGGGAGAAGAGACCCAGTACTTC.